This T cell receptor beta chain came from a study of shared clonotypes between healthy human individuals. Looking at the study overall: The cohort had two women and a few men, ages 18 to 49.

Replicate sorted-subset PCRs were loaded with around 210 ng DNA, tens of thousands of T cell genomes. Assay: immunoSEQ multiplex PCR; the TCRdb copy retains only in-frame clones and omits some. Found here are over 2,000,000 clones, around 95% of them singletons; the top ten hold less than 2%. In the naive CD8 group, cells lacked CD45RO and were positively selected for CCR7, so terminally differentiated effector memory CD45RA+ cells were left out. The germline gives CDR1 SGHDT, CDR2 YYEEEE. The length of the CDR3 is 16 residues. V dropped 2 bases and J dropped 3 bases, with 14 bases sitting between them.

V usage is TRBV5-6 and J usage is TRBJ2-2; tentatively, D is TRBD1 (6 bases). The sample was naive CD8+ T cells from PBMCs. The clonotype originates from a young man in good health. Some clones in this sample may be carry-over from other donors' samples. The CDR3 nucleotides read TGTGCCAGCAGCTTCTGGGGGCGTGTGGACACCGGGGAGCTGTTTTTT. Translated, it gives CASSFWGRVDTGELFF.